The clone carrying this TCR beta chain was detected only a few times. This entry comes from a study of patients and donors after allogeneic stem cell transplantation. TCRdb re-analysed the RT-PCR reads in MiXCR, keeping a single row per CDR3 protein. The table lists about 960,000 distinct CDR3 sequences, over 15% of them singletons, with around 6% in the top ten. The CDR3 length is 14 residues. V dropped 3 bases and J dropped 3; count of bases not matched to a gene: 5. CDR1 SGHVS and CDR2 FNYEAQ come from the germline V gene. The sequenced material came from blood, either unsorted or a sorted T cell fraction (not recorded which). This chain joins TRBV7-6 and TRBJ2-7; 7 positions agree with TRBD1. The origin of this receptor is a human donor who was either an allogeneic HSCT recipient or a stem cell or donor lymphocyte infusion donor (not recorded which). It is not recorded whose cells these are; they may come from a transplant donor. The CDR3 reads CASSLKGQIYEQYF. In DNA, the CDR3 is TGTGCCAGCAGCTTGAAGGGACAGATCTACGAGCAGTACTTC.